This is a list of T cell receptor beta chains from one sample in a study of response to subunit inactivated influenza vaccine. TCRdb passed the RT-PCR reads through MiXCR, listing each CDR3 protein once. The repertoire consists of about 540,000 distinct CDR3 sequences, with less than 15% occurring once and the leading ten covering approximately 10%. Source: PBMCs from blood, taken roughly 13 days after vaccination. The receptors were gathered from a man over 45 who received an inactivated influenza vaccine. Each CDR3 is given with its conserved first and last residue. A D gene is named only where the DNA matches it firmly. The size entry is marked missing in some rows and otherwise reads once, few, many or a size class.

CDR3 protein	CDR3 DNA	J gene	V gene	clone size	D gene
CASSFNAGIYEQYF	TGTGCCAGCAGTTTTAACGCCGGAATATACGAGCAGTACTTC	TRBJ2-7	TRBV12-3/TRBV12-4	-	-
CASSPSIWARGNQPQHF	TGTGCCAGCAGTCCGTCCATTTGGGCTCGGGGCAATCAGCCCCAGCATTTT	TRBJ1-5	TRBV6-2/TRBV6-3	-	-
CASSLAHGSSYEQYF	TGTGCCAGCAGCTTAGCGCACGGCAGCTCGTACGAGCAGTACTTC	TRBJ2-7	TRBV7-9	many	-
CSVATGEGETQYF	TGCAGCGTGGCGACAGGGGAAGGGGAGACCCAGTACTTC	TRBJ2-5	TRBV29-1	-	TRBD1
CASSQVRRIAGVGELFF	TGCGCCAGCAGCCAAGTTAGGAGAATAGCGGGGGTCGGGGAGCTGTTTTTT	TRBJ2-2	TRBV4-1	-	TRBD2
CSANRHNEKLFF	TGCAGTGCTAATCGCCATAATGAAAAACTGTTTTTT	TRBJ1-4	TRBV20-1	-	-
CASSRTSGSIFEQFF	TGTGCCAGCAGCAGGACTAGCGGGAGTATTTTTGAGCAGTTCTTC	TRBJ2-1	TRBV6-1	-	TRBD2
CASSLGTGRGTQYF	TGTGCCAGCAGCTTAGGGACAGGGAGGGGTACGCAGTATTTT	TRBJ2-3	TRBV11-2	-	-
CASSTALAGYSYEQYF	TGTGCCAGCAGCACGGCGCTAGCGGGTTACTCCTACGAGCAGTACTTC	TRBJ2-7	TRBV27	-	TRBD2
CSGDRGPDEQYF	TGCAGTGGGGACAGGGGGCCAGACGAGCAGTACTTC	TRBJ2-7	TRBV20-1	-	TRBD1
CASSLDTVPLHF	TGTGCCAGCAGTTTAGATACAGTCCCCCTCCACTTT	TRBJ1-6	TRBV12-3/TRBV12-4	few	-
CASSQLRYTDTQYF	TGCGCCAGCAGCCAATTGCGTTACACAGATACGCAGTATTTT	TRBJ2-3	TRBV4-3	few	-
CASSLGARDGSYEQYF	TGCGCCAGCAGCTTGGGGGCCCGGGACGGAAGCTACGAGCAGTACTTC	TRBJ2-7	TRBV5-1	few	-
CASSLALDTEAFF	TGCGCCAGCAGCTTGGCCCTAGACACTGAAGCTTTCTTT	TRBJ1-1	TRBV5-1	-	-
CASSLVQIGTDTQYF	TGTGCCAGCAGCTTGGTGCAGATTGGCACAGATACGCAGTATTTT	TRBJ2-3	TRBV5-5	many	-
CASTPGTGGFTDTQYF	TGTGCCAGCACCCCCGGGACTGGGGGATTCACAGATACGCAGTATTTT	TRBJ2-3	TRBV4-2	many	-
CASSYQGGNSYNEQFF	TGCGCCAGCAGCTATCAGGGGGGTAACTCCTACAATGAGCAGTTCTTC	TRBJ2-1	TRBV5-1	many	-
CSARDPGAGNTIYF	TGCAGTGCTAGAGATCCCGGGGCGGGAAACACCATATATTTT	TRBJ1-3	TRBV20-1	-	-
CASSEAGSTDTQYF	TGTGCCAGCAGTGAAGCGGGCAGCACAGATACGCAGTATTTT	TRBJ2-3	TRBV6-1	many	-
CAISDGRVAYSPLHF	TGTGCCATCAGTGACGGCAGGGTGGCTTATTCACCCCTCCACTTT	TRBJ1-6	TRBV10-3	-	-
CASSLTRDQETQYF	TGTGCCAGCAGCTTAACCCGCGACCAAGAGACCCAGTACTTC	TRBJ2-5	TRBV5-6	few	-
CASSYQVLNTEAFF	TGTGCCAGCAGCTATCAGGTCTTGAACACTGAAGCTTTCTTT	TRBJ1-1	TRBV11-2	-	-
CASSLGDAYTGELFF	TGTGCCAGCAGCTTGGGGGACGCATACACCGGGGAGCTGTTTTTT	TRBJ2-2	TRBV5-4	few	-
CASSLATSGPRRTDTQYF	TGTGCCAGCAGCTTAGCGACTAGCGGCCCCCGGCGTACAGATACGCAGTATTTT	TRBJ2-3	TRBV7-6	-	TRBD2
CASTPGGQGSGELFF	TGTGCCAGCACCCCGGGAGGGCAGGGAAGCGGGGAGCTGTTTTTT	TRBJ2-2	TRBV6-1	-	TRBD2
CASSVDSYTDTQYF	TGTGCCAGCAGCGTGGACAGCTACACAGATACGCAGTATTTT	TRBJ2-3	TRBV3-1	many	-
CASSTGLATGELFF	TGTGCCAGCAGCACAGGACTAGCCACCGGGGAGCTGTTTTTT	TRBJ2-2	TRBV7-9	-	TRBD2
CASSATGARTGANVLTF	TGTGCCAGCAGCGCGACCGGGGCAAGAACTGGGGCCAACGTCCTGACTTTC	TRBJ2-6	TRBV9	-	-
CASSRQRGHTDTQYF	TGTGCCAGCAGCAGGCAGCGGGGGCACACAGATACGCAGTATTTT	TRBJ2-3	TRBV3-1	few	TRBD2
CASSLRSGLYEQYF	TGTGCCAGCAGCTTACGGAGCGGTCTATACGAGCAGTACTTC	TRBJ2-7	TRBV13	few	-
CASSPSWITGELFF	TGTGCCAGCAGTCCGTCTTGGATAACCGGGGAGCTGTTTTTT	TRBJ2-2	TRBV28	few	-
CAISVSQGIEQYF	TGTGCCATCAGTGTATCACAGGGAATCGAGCAGTACTTC	TRBJ2-7	TRBV10-3	-	-
CASSFAGAKNIQYF	TGTGCCAGCAGTTTTGCGGGAGCCAAAAACATTCAGTACTTC	TRBJ2-4	TRBV12-3/TRBV12-4	few	-
CAIGDSAVETQYF	TGTGCCATCGGGGATAGCGCCGTGGAGACCCAGTACTTC	TRBJ2-5	TRBV10-3	-	-
CSAKTPWDTQYF	TGCAGCGCGAAGACTCCCTGGGATACGCAGTATTTT	TRBJ2-3	TRBV29-1	-	-
CASSYSYRGNSPLHF	TGTGCCAGCAGTTACTCCTACAGGGGAAATTCACCCCTCCACTTT	TRBJ1-6	TRBV6-5	-	TRBD1
CASSVAQLTDTQYF	TGTGCCAGCAGCGTAGCACAGCTCACAGATACGCAGTATTTT	TRBJ2-3	TRBV9	few	-
CASSLSSGSTNEQFF	TGTGCCAGCAGTTTATCCAGCGGGAGTACCAATGAGCAGTTCTTC	TRBJ2-1	TRBV28	-	TRBD2
CASSLSGTIGQNEKLFF	TGTGCCAGCAGCTTATCGGGGACCATCGGACAGAATGAAAAACTGTTTTTT	TRBJ1-4	TRBV7-2	few	-
CASSQGRYSGELFF	TGCGCCAGCAGCCAAGGAAGGTATTCCGGGGAGCTGTTTTTT	TRBJ2-2	TRBV5-1	-	-
CASRVSGRDFNEQFF	TGTGCCAGCAGGGTTAGCGGGAGAGATTTCAATGAGCAGTTCTTC	TRBJ2-1	TRBV6-1	few	TRBD2
CASSLASGGINEQFF	TGCGCCAGCAGCTTGGCTAGCGGGGGGATCAATGAGCAGTTCTTC	TRBJ2-1	TRBV5-1	-	TRBD2
CSVHFRGRYTEAFF	TGCAGCGTCCACTTCAGGGGGCGATACACTGAAGCTTTCTTT	TRBJ1-1	TRBV29-1	-	TRBD1
CASSRWGAEAFF	TGTGCCAGCAGCCGGTGGGGAGCTGAAGCTTTCTTT	TRBJ1-1	TRBV11-2	-	-
CASSLRLDDTQYF	TGTGCCAGCAGCCTTCGACTAGATGATACGCAGTATTTT	TRBJ2-3	TRBV7-9	many	-
CSAEIGTPPDTQYF	TGCAGTGCCGAAATCGGGACCCCTCCAGATACGCAGTATTTT	TRBJ2-3	TRBV20-1	-	-
CASSRGGSGAWETQYF	TGTGCCAGCAGCCGAGGGGGGAGCGGGGCCTGGGAGACCCAGTACTTC	TRBJ2-5	TRBV28	few	-
CASSPLGTYNEQFF	TGTGCCAGCAGCCCGCTTGGAACCTACAATGAGCAGTTCTTC	TRBJ2-1	TRBV28	-	-
CASKAGADNEQFF	TGTGCCAGCAAGGCAGGGGCGGACAATGAGCAGTTCTTC	TRBJ2-1	TRBV14	-	-
CSAPRIAVGMETQYF	TGCAGTGCTCCGAGAATAGCGGTCGGTATGGAGACCCAGTACTTC	TRBJ2-5	TRBV20-1	-	-
CAIRLRQGASSEKLFF	TGTGCCATCAGATTAAGACAGGGGGCGTCTTCTGAAAAACTGTTTTTT	TRBJ1-4	TRBV10-3	few	TRBD1
CSVGGDRVYEQFF	TGCAGCGTTGGGGGGGACAGGGTCTATGAGCAGTTCTTC	TRBJ2-1	TRBV29-1	few	TRBD1
CARGPGLYEQYF	TGTGCCAGGGGCCCCGGACTCTACGAGCAGTACTTC	TRBJ2-7	TRBV5-2	-	-
CASNAIDSQETQYF	TGTGCCAGCAACGCAATCGACAGTCAAGAGACCCAGTACTTC	TRBJ2-5	TRBV11-2	-	-
CASSPVTGFEEKLFF	TGTGCCAGCAGCCCGGTGACAGGGTTTGAAGAAAAACTGTTTTTT	TRBJ1-4	TRBV28	many	TRBD1